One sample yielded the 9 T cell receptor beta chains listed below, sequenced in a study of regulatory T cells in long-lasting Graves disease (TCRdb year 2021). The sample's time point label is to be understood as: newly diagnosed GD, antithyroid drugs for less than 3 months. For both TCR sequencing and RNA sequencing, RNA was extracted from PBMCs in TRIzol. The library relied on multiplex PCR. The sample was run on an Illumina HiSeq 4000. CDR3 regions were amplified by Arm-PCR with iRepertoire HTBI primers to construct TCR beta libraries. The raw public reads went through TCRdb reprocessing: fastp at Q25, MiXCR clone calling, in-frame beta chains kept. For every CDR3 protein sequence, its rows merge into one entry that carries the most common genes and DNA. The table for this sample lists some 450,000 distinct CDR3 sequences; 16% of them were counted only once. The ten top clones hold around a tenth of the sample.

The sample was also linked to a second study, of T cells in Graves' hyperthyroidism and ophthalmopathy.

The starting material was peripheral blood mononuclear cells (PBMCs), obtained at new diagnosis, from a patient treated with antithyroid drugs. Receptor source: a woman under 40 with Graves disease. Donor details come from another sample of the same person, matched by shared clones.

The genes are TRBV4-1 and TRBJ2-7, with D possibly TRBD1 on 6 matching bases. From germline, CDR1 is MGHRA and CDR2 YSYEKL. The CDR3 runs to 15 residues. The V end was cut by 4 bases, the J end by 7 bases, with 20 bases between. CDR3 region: CASSLPGQGWEEQYF. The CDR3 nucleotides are TGCGCCAGCAGCCTCCCGGGACAAGGGTGGGAAGAGCAGTACTTC.

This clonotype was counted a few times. The CDR3 coding sequence is TGTGCCAGCAGCCCGGGCAGGGGGGTGGCAGATACGCAGTATTTT. As protein: CASSPGRGVADTQYF. This chain links TRBV28 with TRBJ2-3; the D gene is possibly TRBD1 (7 bases). CDR3 size: 15 residues. V shed 6 bases and J shed 4 bases, with 17 bases lying between them. The germline V gene encodes CDR1 MDHEN and CDR2 SYDVKM.

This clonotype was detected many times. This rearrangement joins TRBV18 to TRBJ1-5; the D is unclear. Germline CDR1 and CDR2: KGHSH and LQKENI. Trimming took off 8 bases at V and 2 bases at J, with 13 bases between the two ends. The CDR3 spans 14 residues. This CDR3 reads CASSPGGGNQPQHF. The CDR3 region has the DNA TGTGCCAGCAGTCCCGGCGGGGGCAATCAGCCCCAGCATTTT.

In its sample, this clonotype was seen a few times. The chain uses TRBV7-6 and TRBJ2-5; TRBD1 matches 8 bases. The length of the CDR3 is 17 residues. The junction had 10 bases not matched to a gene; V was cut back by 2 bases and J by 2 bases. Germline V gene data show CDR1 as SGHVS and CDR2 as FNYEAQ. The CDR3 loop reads CASSLIAGGARQETQYF. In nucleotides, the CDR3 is TGTGCCAGCAGCTTAATTGCAGGGGGCGCGAGACAAGAGACCCAGTACTTC.

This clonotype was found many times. The CDR3, as DNA: TGCGCCAGCAGCTTAGGACAGGGGGCTGTCTATGAGCAGTTCTTC. This gives the protein CASSLGQGAVYEQFF. The chain is built from TRBV5-1 and TRBJ2-1, with TRBD1 matching over 11 bases. Per the germline V gene, CDR1 is SGHRS and CDR2 is YFSETQ. The CDR3 length is 15 residues. With 2 bases clipped from V and 8 bases from J, the junction kept 6 bases outside the gene matches.

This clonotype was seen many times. CDR3 bases: TGCAGCGTTGCGGGACATAATCGGCAAGAGACCCAGTACTTC. It translates to CSVAGHNRQETQYF. The V call is TRBV29-1, the J call TRBJ2-5; D is perhaps TRBD1 (6 bases). Trimming took 4 bases from V and 2 from J, leaving 14 bases between them. CDR1 and CDR2 from the germline V gene are SQVTM and ANQGSEA. CDR3 length: 14 amino acids. Variable domain in full (rest from reference TRBV29-1 and TRBJ2-5): SAVISQKPSRDICQRGTSLTIQCQVDSQVTMMFWYRQQPGQSLTLIATANQGSEATYESGFVIDKFPISRPNLTFSTLTVSNMSPEDSSIYLCSVAGHNRQETQYFGPGTRLLVL.

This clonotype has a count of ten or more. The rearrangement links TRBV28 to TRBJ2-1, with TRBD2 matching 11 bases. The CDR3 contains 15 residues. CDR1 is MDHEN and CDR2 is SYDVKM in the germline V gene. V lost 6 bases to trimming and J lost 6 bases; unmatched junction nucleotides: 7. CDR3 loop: CASRIGTSGRNEQFF. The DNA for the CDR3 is TGTGCCAGCAGAATCGGGACTAGCGGCCGCAATGAGCAGTTCTTC.

The CDR3 DNA follows: TGTGCCACCAGCAGTGCACTTTCCGGGGAGCTGTTTTTT. Translating it yields CATSSALSGELFF. The rearrangement links TRBV15 to TRBJ2-2; D is uncertain. CDR1 LNHNV and CDR2 YYDKDF come from the germline V gene (reference sequence). Trimming stripped 3 bases from V and 6 bases from J, with 8 bases between. The CDR3 has 13 amino acids.

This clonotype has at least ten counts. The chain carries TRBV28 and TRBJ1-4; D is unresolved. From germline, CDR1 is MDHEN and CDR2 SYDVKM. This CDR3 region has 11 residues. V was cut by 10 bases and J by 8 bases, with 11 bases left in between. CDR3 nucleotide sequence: TGTGCCACTGGGCCGTCGGAAAAACTGTTTTTT. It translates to CATGPSEKLFF. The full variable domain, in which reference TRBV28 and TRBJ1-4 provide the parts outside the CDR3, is DVKVTQSSRYLVKRTGEKVFLECVQDMDHENMFWYRQDPGLGLRLIYFSYDVKMKEKGDIPEGYSVSREKKERFSLILESASTNQTSMYLCATGPSEKLFFGSGTQLSVL.